What follows are 21 T cell receptor beta chains derived from one specimen sequenced in a study of regulatory T cells in long-lasting Graves disease. Arm-PCR of CDR3 regions and iRepertoire HTBI primers were used to build TCR beta libraries. TCRdb re-analysed the multiplex PCR reads in MiXCR, keeping a single row per CDR3 protein. Of fewer than 650,000 distinct CDR3 sequences listed, 15% to 20% are singletons. The time point was: newly diagnosed GD, antithyroid drugs for less than 3 months. RNA from PBMCs was the source of the TCR library. Separately, the same data were catalogued under a study of T cells in Graves' hyperthyroidism and ophthalmopathy.

The sample was peripheral blood mononuclear cells (PBMCs), taken at new diagnosis, from a patient treated with antithyroid drugs. Receptors were obtained from a man aged 18-30 years with Graves disease.

The chain couples TRBV25-1 to TRBJ2-1; either TRBD1 or TRBD2 may supply D (6 bases each). Germline V gene sequence: CDR1 MGHDK, CDR2 SYGVNS. Trimming took 4 bases from V and 5 from J, leaving 36 bases between them. The CDR3 loop spans 22 amino acids. CDR3 coding DNA: TGTGCCAGCAGTGGGATAAAATTTAGGGGGGTGATTCGATTTTCTAGGAACAATGAGCAGTTCTTC. Protein sequence: CASSGIKFRGVIRFSRNNEQFF.

The sample holds a few counts of this clonotype. One end of the junction does not line up with germline, which may come from a read error. V and J are TRBV19 and TRBJ1-2, with unresolved D. Germline CDR1 is LNHDA and CDR2 is SQIVND (reference sequence). The CDR3 runs 13 residues. The CDR3 nucleotides are TGTGCCAGCAGTATAGTTGTCGGCGATGGCTACACCTTC. Translated: CASSIVVGDGYTF.

The chain combines TRBV19 with TRBJ1-3; possibly TRBD1 for D (6 bases). V lost 7 bases and J 5 bases, leaving 15 bases between the germline ends. There are 14 residues in the CDR3. In germline, CDR1 is LNHDA, CDR2 SQIVND (reference sequence). The CDR3 DNA reads as TGTGCCAGTAACCGGGACATTAGCCGAAACACCATATATTTT. Protein product: CASNRDISRNTIYF.

The sample holds a few counts of this clonotype. The V call is TRBV6-9, the J call TRBJ1-6; no clear D gene. Trimming removed 3 bases at V and 13 bases at J, with 16 bases between. The CDR3 extends over 14 amino acids. Germline V gene data show CDR1 as MNHGY and CDR2 as SVAAGI. CDR3 coding DNA: TGTGCCAGCAGTTACCCTGGTAATTCATCGCCCCTCCACTTT. Its protein product is CASSYPGNSSPLHF.

This clonotype has a handful of counts. The genes are TRBV28 and TRBJ2-7; 7 nucleotides agree with TRBD1. The germline gives CDR1 MDHEN, CDR2 SYDVKM. J was trimmed by 1 base and V by 4 bases; bases with no gene match: 7. The CDR3 totals 15 residues. In DNA, the CDR3 is TGTGCCAGCAGTTCTGAGGGGGCCCATTCCTACGAGCAGTACTTC. This translates into CASSSEGAHSYEQYF. The variable domain in full, completed from reference TRBV28 and TRBJ2-7, reads DVKVTQSSRYLVKRTGEKVFLECVQDMDHENMFWYRQDPGLGLRLIYFSYDVKMKEKGDIPEGYSVSREKKERFSLILESASTNQTSMYLCASSSEGAHSYEQYFGPGTRLTVT.

The DNA for the CDR3 is TGTGCCAGCAGCCAAGGGACTAGCGGGAGAACCACAGATACGCAGTATTTT. Protein product: CASSQGTSGRTTDTQYF. The V and J genes are TRBV12-3 or TRBV12-4 and TRBJ2-3; 14 nucleotides align to TRBD2. Losses at the gene ends were 6 bases for V and 2 bases for J; bases not matched to a gene: 7. The CDR3 is made up of 17 amino acids.

This clonotype came up a few times. The chain employs TRBV20-1 and TRBJ2-7, with 8 bases aligning to TRBD2. The CDR3 extends over 15 amino acids. The germline gives CDR1 DFQATT, CDR2 SNEGSKA (reference sequence). V lost 7 bases and J lost 4; bases outside the gene matches: 15. Here the CDR3 reads CSGGGSGTRWYEQYF. CDR3 in DNA: TGCAGTGGAGGGGGTAGCGGGACTCGTTGGTACGAGCAGTACTTC.

In its sample, this clonotype was seen many times. V and J are TRBV27 and TRBJ2-5; TRBD1 matches 12 bases. In germline, CDR1 is MNHEY, CDR2 SMNVEV (reference sequence). The CDR3 spans 16 residues. V shed 5 bases and J 4 bases; nucleotides not matched to a gene: 8. The CDR3 sequence is CASSPLGTGGVETQYF. The CDR3 DNA follows: TGTGCCAGCAGTCCCCTTGGGACAGGGGGCGTAGAGACCCAGTACTTC.

The rearrangement uses TRBV5-1 and TRBJ2-2, with D unclear. Germline V gene data show CDR1 as SGHRS and CDR2 as YFSETQ. The ends were cut back, 5 bases at V and 1 base at J, with 12 bases in the middle. The CDR3 loop spans 15 amino acids. CDR3 amino acids: CASSPPDRNTGELFF. DNA of the CDR3: TGCGCCAGCAGTCCGCCGGACCGGAACACCGGGGAGCTGTTTTTT.

Only a few counts were recorded for this clonotype. The rearrangement joins TRBV6-2 or TRBV6-3 to TRBJ2-5; perhaps TRBD1 as D (6 bases). The CDR3 is made up of 18 amino acids. The V gene's germline CDR1 is MNHEY and CDR2 SVGEGT. V was trimmed by 8 bases and J by 1 base, leaving 26 bases between them. CDR3 DNA: TGTGCCAGCGTCCCTAGGGGTCAGGGGACCTATCCCCAAGAGACCCAGTACTTC. It translates to CASVPRGQGTYPQETQYF.

This sequence joins TRBV9 and TRBJ2-3; TRBD2 might be the D (5 bases). V lost 3 bases and J lost 6, with 17 bases in between. Germline loops: CDR1 SGDLS, CDR2 YYNGEE. This CDR3 spans 15 amino acids. This chain's CDR3 is CASSGGSASSDTQYF. CDR3 bases: TGTGCCAGCAGCGGGGGTAGCGCTTCCTCCGATACGCAGTATTTT.

The V gene is TRBV7-2, the J gene TRBJ1-5, with 9 bases that match TRBD1. The V gene end was trimmed by 5 bases and the J gene end by 3 bases; junction bases not matched to a gene: 8. This CDR3 spans 16 amino acids. Germline values: CDR1 SGHTA, CDR2 FQGNSA. CDR3 DNA: TGTGCCAGCAGCCCCCACGGACAGGGGAACAATCAGCCCCAGCATTTT. It encodes CASSPHGQGNNQPQHF.

There are a few counts of this clonotype. V and J are TRBV3-1 and TRBJ2-2; tentatively, D is TRBD1 or TRBD2 (6 bases each). The length of the CDR3 is 20 residues. The V end lost 3 bases, the J end lost 4 bases, and 27 bases lay between the germline ends. From germline, CDR1 is LGHDT and CDR2 YNNKEL (reference sequence). The CDR3 nucleotides are TGTGCCAGCAGCCACCTCCTGAGGGGGGCCGAACCCCTCCCCACCGGGGAGCTGTTTTTT. This sequence encodes CASSHLLRGAEPLPTGELFF. The full variable domain, in which reference TRBV3-1 and TRBJ2-2 provide the parts outside the CDR3, is DTAVSQTPKYLVTQMGNDKSIKCEQNLGHDTMYWYKQDSKKFLKIMFSYNNKELIINETVPNRFSPKSPDKAHLNLHINSLELGDSAVYFCASSHLLRGAEPLPTGELFFGEGSRLTVL.

This clonotype occurred a few times. The chain employs TRBV20-1 and TRBJ2-1; D is perhaps TRBD2 (6 bases). Germline assignment: CDR1 DFQATT and CDR2 SNEGSKA (reference sequence). With 5 bases removed from V and 6 bases from J, the gap between germline ends came to 23 bases. The CDR3 extends over 16 amino acids. CDR3 sequence (DNA): TGCAGTGCTCCCAACCCCGGGACGGGGGTTCGCAATGAGCAGTTCTTC. Encoded protein: CSAPNPGTGVRNEQFF.

This clonotype was seen at least ten times. This chain links TRBV12-3 or TRBV12-4 with TRBJ1-1; D call uncertain. The CDR3 covers 15 residues. Trimming cost V 3 bases and J 1 base, with 12 bases left between them. CDR3: CASSFSGVGNTEAFF. The CDR3, as DNA: TGTGCCAGCAGTTTCTCCGGGGTGGGGAACACTGAAGCTTTCTTT.

V gene TRBV6-2 or TRBV6-3 combines with J gene TRBJ1-6; D gene uncertain. V shed 5 bases and J shed 5 bases, with 13 bases lying between them. The CDR3 covers 15 residues. Looked up from germline, CDR1 is MNHEY and CDR2 is SVGEGT. CDR3 in amino acids: CASSLRGSDNSPLHF. The CDR3 bases are TGTGCCAGCAGTCTCCGGGGTTCGGATAATTCACCCCTCCACTTT.

This clonotype has at least ten counts. This chain uses TRBV6-5 with TRBJ2-7; the match to TRBD2 covers 15 bases. Germline V gene sequence: CDR1 MNHEY, CDR2 SVGAGI. CDR3 length equals 20 residues. The V and J ends lost 0 bases and 3 bases, in that order; junction bases with no gene match: 12. The CDR3 is CASSYSISGTSGRSFYEQYF. DNA for the CDR3: TGTGCCAGCAGTTACTCAATTTCTGGGACTAGCGGGAGGTCTTTCTACGAGCAGTACTTC.

In its sample, this clonotype was seen once. The chain links TRBV10-3 to TRBJ2-7; perhaps TRBD2 as D (6 bases). Germline V CDR1 and CDR2: ENHRY, SYGVKD. There are 13 residues in the CDR3. V was pared by 7 bases and J by 5 bases, with 15 bases between. Here the CDR3 reads CAINPEGAHEQYF. CDR3 nucleotide sequence: TGTGCCATCAACCCGGAGGGAGCCCACGAGCAGTACTTC.

As concerns this clonotype: This could be a read error, since a much larger clone is one nucleotide away. The chain carries TRBV11-2 and TRBJ1-2; no reliable D call. Germline V gives CDR1 SGHAT, CDR2 FQNNGV. The CDR3 is 15 residues long. With 5 bases removed from V and 3 bases from J, the gap between germline ends came to 16 bases. The CDR3 region is CASSPHVQRDYGYTF. In nucleotides, the CDR3 is TGTGCCAGCAGCCCCCATGTACAGCGGGACTATGGCTACACCTTC.

This clonotype turned up a few times. This chain connects TRBV6-1 to TRBJ1-1; D is unclear. The CDR3 runs to 12 residues. Trimming pared 4 bases from V and 4 bases from J, leaving 7 bases between. Germline CDR1 and CDR2: MNHNS and SASEGT. The CDR3 bases are TGTGCCAGCAGTGCGGACGGCACTGAAGCTTTCTTT. Its protein is CASSADGTEAFF.

The chain uses TRBV20-1 and TRBJ2-5, with TRBD1 identical over 7 bases. The germline V gene has CDR1 DFQATT and CDR2 SNEGSKA (reference sequence). CDR3 length: 16 residues. J gave up 5 bases and V 0 bases, and 12 bases lay outside the gene matches. The CDR3 DNA follows: TGCAGTGCTAGAGATCAGGACAGGCCGGTGTGGGAGACCCAGTACTTC. Its translation is CSARDQDRPVWETQYF.